Shown below are 17 T cell receptor beta chains from a single sample sequenced in a study of shared clonotypes between healthy human individuals. Profiling relied on immunoSEQ multiplex PCR, and the TCRdb table lists in-frame clones only, not all of them. Counted here are approximately 2,200,000 clones, about 93% occurring once; the ten biggest clones make up under 2%. CD45RO-negative cells were positively selected for CCR7, leaving out terminally differentiated effector memory CD45RA+ cells. Sequenced input: naive CD8+ T cells from PBMCs. These receptors originate from a man aged 18-30 years in good health. Some clones in this sample may be carry-over from other donors' samples.

DNA of the CDR3: TGTGCCAGCAGTTTAGGACAGGGAACGTTCTACAATGAGCAGTTCTTC. Translation gives CASSLGQGTFYNEQFF. The chain employs TRBV27 and TRBJ2-1, with 8 nucleotides matching TRBD1. The CDR3 spans 16 residues. Germline CDR1 reads MNHEY; CDR2 reads SMNVEV (reference sequence). V shed 2 bases and J 3 bases; nucleotides not matched to a gene: 6.

The chain combines TRBV4-2 with TRBJ2-2; 11 bases agree with TRBD2. The V and J ends lost 1 base and 4 bases, in that order; junction bases with no gene match: 14. The CDR3 loop spans 20 amino acids. From germline, CDR1 is LGHNA and CDR2 YNFKEQ. Written as DNA, the CDR3 is TGTGCCAGCAGCCAAGTAGACCTAGCGGGAGGCCTCAAATTCACCGGGGAGCTGTTTTTT. Its translation is CASSQVDLAGGLKFTGELFF.

The chain uses TRBV27 and TRBJ1-5; D is undetermined. The germline gives CDR1 MNHEY, CDR2 SMNVEV (reference sequence). The CDR3 length is 13 residues. V was trimmed by 1 base and J by 5 bases, leaving 6 bases between them. CDR3 amino acids: CASSLFAYQPQHF. CDR3 in DNA: TGTGCCAGCAGTTTATTCGCGTATCAGCCCCAGCATTTT.

The V gene is TRBV29-1, the J gene TRBJ1-2, with 12 bases that match TRBD1. This CDR3 is built from 13 residues. The trim removed 6 bases at V and 7 bases at J, leaving 6 bases unmatched. Per germline, CDR1 SQVTM and CDR2 ANQGSEA. CDR3 region: CSVYGTGGFGYTF. CDR3 DNA sequence: TGCAGCGTCTACGGGACAGGGGGCTTTGGCTACACCTTC.

The CDR3 here is CASSLSGYSNYGYTF. In nucleotides, the CDR3 is TGTGCCAGCAGTTTATCAGGGTATTCTAACTATGGCTACACCTTC. V and J are TRBV27 and TRBJ1-2; D gene unclear. The CDR3 sequence is 15 residues long. Trimming cost V 0 bases and J 0 bases, with 8 bases left between them. CDR1 and CDR2 (germline): MNHEY, SMNVEV (reference sequence).

This clone was detected only once. The sample contains more than one DNA sequence encoding this CDR3. The gene calls are TRBV19 and TRBJ2-7, with 8 bases fitting TRBD2. The CDR3 covers 13 residues. The J segment lost 4 bases and the V segment lost 8 bases, leaving 7 bases of the junction unmatched. From germline, CDR1 is LNHDA and CDR2 SQIVND (reference sequence). The CDR3 coding sequence is TGTGCCAGTTCTCCGGGACTAGGGTACGAGCAGTACTTC. It specifies CASSPGLGYEQYF.

CDR3 coding DNA: TGCACCAGCAGCCAGAACCGGGGACTAGCGGGAGGGCCTGAGGGCACCGGGGAGCTGTTTTTT. This gives the protein CTSSQNRGLAGGPEGTGELFF. The chain joins TRBV1 to TRBJ2-2; TRBD2 is taken as the D call from the table, unchecked against the DNA. TRBV1 is a pseudogene locus. This CDR3 has 21 residues.

The chain carries TRBV27 and TRBJ1-1; no clear D. V shed 0 bases and J shed 4 bases, with 9 bases lying between them. The CDR3 length is 14 residues. The germline V gene encodes CDR1 MNHEY and CDR2 SMNVEV (reference sequence). CDR3 DNA: TGTGCCAGCAGTTTATCCCCAGGCCCCACTGAAGCTTTCTTT. This encodes CASSLSPGPTEAFF.

The chain links TRBV5-1 to TRBJ2-7; D remains ambiguous. This CDR3 is 14 amino acids long. Germline V gene sequence: CDR1 SGHRS, CDR2 YFSETQ. V lost 4 bases and J 4 bases, leaving 15 bases between the germline ends. CDR3 region: CASSQVPGQYEQYF. The CDR3 DNA reads TGCGCCAGCAGCCAGGTTCCCGGGCAATACGAGCAGTACTTC.

V gene TRBV27 combines with J gene TRBJ2-7, with TRBD2 matching over 10 bases. CDR1 MNHEY and CDR2 SMNVEV come from the germline V gene (reference sequence). CDR3 length: 16 amino acids. The junction had 3 bases not matched to a gene; V was cut back by 1 base and J by 0 bases. CDR3 DNA: TGTGCCAGCAGTTTATATAGCGGGAGGAGCTCCTACGAGCAGTACTTC. Its protein product is CASSLYSGRSSYEQYF.

In DNA, the CDR3 is TGTGCCAGCAGCCCCGAGTCCGAGGATACGCAGTATTTT. This codes for CASSPESEDTQYF. The V and J genes are TRBV5-6 and TRBJ2-3; D not resolved. CDR3 length: 13 amino acids. Trimming left V 4 bases short and J 6 bases short, with 12 bases between. CDR1 is SGHDT, CDR2 YYEEEE, per germline.

The chain is built from TRBV5-3 and TRBJ2-7, with D tentatively TRBD1 or TRBD2 (6 bases each). TRBV5-3 is noted as an ORF with a role that remains uncertain. Trimming cost V 6 bases and J 0 bases, with 16 bases left between them. The CDR3 has 15 amino acids. DNA for the CDR3: TGTGCCAGAAACGATAGGGGGGTGAACTCCTACGAGCAGTACTTC. Its translation is CARNDRGVNSYEQYF.

The rearrangement links TRBV14 to TRBJ2-7; 16 bases line up with TRBD2. The CDR3 runs 15 residues. Per germline, CDR1 SGHDN and CDR2 FVKESK. Trimming at V came to 4 bases and at J to 6 bases, leaving 3 bases not matched to a gene. The DNA for the CDR3 is TGTGCCAGCAGCCTGGGACTAGCGGGAGGGCTCGAGCAGTACTTC. This sequence encodes CASSLGLAGGLEQYF.

The genes are TRBV19 and TRBJ2-7; D is perhaps TRBD2 (5 bases). V lost 5 bases and J lost 3, with 17 bases in between. The CDR3 sequence is 15 residues long. The germline V gene has CDR1 LNHDA and CDR2 SQIVND (reference sequence). The CDR3 loop reads CASSGREERSYEQYF. Written as DNA, the CDR3 is TGTGCCAGTAGTGGCCGGGAAGAGCGGAGCTACGAGCAGTACTTC.

The J gene is TRBJ2-2, the V gene TRBV4-1; D gene uncertain. Germline V gene lookup returns CDR1 MGHRA and CDR2 YSYEKL. V gave up 1 base and J gave up 2 bases, with 5 bases separating them. The CDR3 has 14 amino acids. This CDR3 reads CASSQGRNTGELFF. The CDR3 DNA sequence: TGCGCCAGCAGCCAAGGGAGAAACACCGGGGAGCTGTTTTTT.

This clone was observed once. V is TRBV19 and J is TRBJ2-3; the match to TRBD1 covers 7 bases. This CDR3 is 15 amino acids long. Germline V gene sequence: CDR1 LNHDA, CDR2 SQIVND (reference sequence). The V segment lost 6 bases and the J segment 0 bases; nucleotides outside the gene matches: 6. This CDR3 is CASRNRDRSTDTQYF. CDR3 in DNA: TGTGCCAGTAGAAACCGGGACAGAAGCACAGATACGCAGTATTTT.

The chain uses TRBV28 and TRBJ1-5; D not resolved. The V end was cut by 1 base, the J end by 4 bases, with 11 bases between. The CDR3 covers 15 residues. Germline V gene data show CDR1 as MDHEN and CDR2 as SYDVKM. The CDR3 loop reads CASSLSRTANQPQHF. The CDR3 nucleotides read TGTGCCAGCAGTTTATCTCGGACGGCGAATCAGCCCCAGCATTTT.